The present entry profiles one T cell receptor beta chain with its context. Its antigen is undetermined. Sequenced by immunoSEQ multiplex PCR; TCRdb stores in-frame clones only, minus some. The table shows 100,000 to 120,000 clones, with about 63% occurring only once. CD8 memory combined CD45RO+ cells with CCR7-negative CD45RA+ TemRA cells. The data originate from a study of shared clonotypes between healthy human individuals. Study results and caveats: Only blood underwent sampling, and tissue repertoires likely differ.

This receptor was taken from a woman in her twenties or thirties in good health. Sequencing was carried out using memory CD8+ T cells sorted from blood. Subset: CD45RO+ cells pooled with CCR7-negative TemRA cells.

This CDR3 is CASSWAMNTEAFF. The DNA of the CDR3 is TGTGCCAGCAGTTGGGCTATGAACACTGAAGCTTTCTTT. The chain employs TRBV6-6 and TRBJ1-1; the D is unclear. Germline V gene data show CDR1 as MNHNY and CDR2 as SVGAGI (reference sequence). With 4 bases removed from V and 0 bases from J, the gap between germline ends came to 6 bases. The CDR3 has 13 residues.